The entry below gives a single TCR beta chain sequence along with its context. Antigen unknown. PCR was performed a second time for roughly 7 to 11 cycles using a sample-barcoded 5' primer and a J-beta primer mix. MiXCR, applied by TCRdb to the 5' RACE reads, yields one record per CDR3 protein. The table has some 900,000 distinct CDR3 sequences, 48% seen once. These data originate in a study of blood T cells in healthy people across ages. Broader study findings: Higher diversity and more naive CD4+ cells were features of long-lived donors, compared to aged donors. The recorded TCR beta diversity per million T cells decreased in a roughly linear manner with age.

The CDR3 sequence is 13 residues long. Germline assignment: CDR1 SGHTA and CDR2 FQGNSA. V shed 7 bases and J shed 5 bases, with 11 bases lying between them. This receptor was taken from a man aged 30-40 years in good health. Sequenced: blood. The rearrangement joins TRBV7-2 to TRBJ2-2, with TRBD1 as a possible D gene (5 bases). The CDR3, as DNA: TGTGCCAGCACCCTGACAGAGACCGGGGAGCTGTTTTTT. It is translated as CASTLTETGELFF.